The clone carrying this TCR beta chain came up once. What it binds is not known. The germline gives CDR1 LNHDA, CDR2 SQIVND (reference sequence). Trimming cost V 4 bases and J 5 bases, with 14 bases left between them. The CDR3 sequence is 14 residues long. This sample is drawn from a study of cytomegalovirus exposure and HLA in healthy donors. In the PCR, 60 Vbeta and 13 Jbeta primers were used. This table comes from immunoSEQ multiplex PCR, and its TCRdb copy is limited to in-frame clones, with some not included. The data contain about 190,000 clones, around 67% of them singletons. Study outcomes and limitations: One later analysis reportedly identified an Asian-associated ancestry cluster that showed fewer N-insertions than the roughly 600-donor mean. A later analysis linked a missense DCLRE1C variant to TCR beta V- and J-gene trimming. Rates of TCR association differed by HLA locus in a later analysis, with DRB1 highest and HLA-C lowest.

The receptor's source is a woman aged 25 to 39 in good health and CMV-seropositive. The sample comprised PBMCs. The chain employs TRBV19 and TRBJ1-1, with unresolved D. CDR3 region: CASSTGPRRTEAFF. The CDR3 DNA is TGTGCCAGTAGTACTGGGCCGAGGAGGACTGAAGCTTTCTTT.